The 19 T cell receptor beta chains below were found in one sample sequenced in a study of blood T cell repertoires in COVID-19. TCRdb's copy holds only in-frame clones and misses some; the assay was immunoSEQ multiplex PCR. Among some 59,000 clones, 75% to 85% were seen once, and the ten largest hold over 4%. Sequenced material: peripheral blood. The receptor source for this set is a woman in her sixties with acute or convalescent COVID-19.

V and J are TRBV20-1 and TRBJ2-7; D not resolved. The V gene lost 3 bases and the J gene lost 0 bases, with 12 bases spanning the gap. This CDR3 contains 14 residues. Per the germline V gene, CDR1 is DFQATT and CDR2 is SNEGSKA (reference sequence). The CDR3 sequence is CSASLHSLSYEQYF. The CDR3 nucleotides are TGCAGTGCTAGTCTACACAGCCTCTCCTACGAGCAGTACTTC.

V and J are TRBV18 and TRBJ2-7; D is perhaps TRBD2 (6 bases). The CDR3 extends over 15 amino acids. In germline, CDR1 is KGHSH, CDR2 LQKENI. V was shortened by 6 bases and J by 3 bases, with 18 bases between the two germline ends. CDR3: CASSPGSGAYYEQYF. The CDR3 region has the DNA TGTGCCAGCTCCCCGGGCTCGGGAGCCTACTACGAGCAGTACTTC.

The genes are TRBV3-1 (or the pseudogene TRBV3-2) and TRBJ1-2, with 10 bases identical to TRBD1. Trimming removed 4 bases from V and 5 bases from J; junction bases left unmatched: 7. The CDR3 runs to 15 residues. The germline V gene has CDR1 LGHDT and CDR2 YNNKEL (reference sequence). The CDR3 DNA is TGTGCCAGCAGCCCTAGGACAGGGGGAAGTTATGGCTACACCTTC. Translation: CASSPRTGGSYGYTF.

The J gene is TRBJ2-1, the V gene TRBV6-6; tentative D call: TRBD2 (6 bases). Germline loops: CDR1 MNHNY, CDR2 SVGAGI (reference sequence). There are 15 residues in the CDR3. Trimming stripped 2 bases from V and 1 base from J, with 9 bases between. The CDR3 loop reads CASSYEAGSYNEQFF. In nucleotides, the CDR3 is TGTGCCAGCAGTTACGAGGCGGGATCCTACAATGAGCAGTTCTTC.

The V gene is TRBV3-1 (or the pseudogene TRBV3-2), the J gene TRBJ1-5, with D unresolved. Looked up from germline, CDR1 is LGHDT and CDR2 is YNNKEL (reference sequence). Between the trimmed V and J ends, which lost 5 bases and 1 base, there was a span of 6 bases. The CDR3 runs to 13 residues. CDR3 nucleotides: TGTGCCAGCAGCGCGGGAAGCAATCAGCCCCAGCATTTT. It encodes CASSAGSNQPQHF.

The chain combines TRBV10-3 with TRBJ2-5, with TRBD2 matching over 10 bases. Trimming removed 6 bases from V and 1 base from J; junction bases left unmatched: 8. The CDR3 covers 16 residues. Germline CDR1 is ENHRY and CDR2 is SYGVKD. CDR3 region: CAISPGTSAAQETQYF. DNA for the CDR3: TGTGCCATCAGCCCCGGGACTAGCGCGGCCCAAGAGACCCAGTACTTC.

V usage is TRBV7-9 and J usage is TRBJ1-2; D remains ambiguous. CDR3 size: 12 residues. The V gene lost 1 base and the J gene lost 5 bases, with 5 bases spanning the gap. CDR1 and CDR2 from the germline V gene are SEHNR and FQNEAQ (reference sequence). In DNA, the CDR3 is TGTGCCAGCAGCTTAGACAGTTATGGCTACACCTTC. It encodes CASSLDSYGYTF.

This chain links TRBV10-3 with TRBJ2-7, with TRBD2 matching over 10 bases. From germline, CDR1 is ENHRY and CDR2 SYGVKD. Unmatched junction bases numbered 15, after V lost 2 bases and J lost 2 bases. This CDR3 region has 19 residues. CDR3 DNA: TGTGCCATCAGTGAGGAGGAAGCGGGAGGGCCGGAAGAAACCTACGAGCAGTACTTC. As protein: CAISEEEAGGPEETYEQYF.

CDR3 sequence reads: CASSLGPGGNTIYF. The CDR3 DNA follows: TGTGCCAGCAGTTTAGGTCCGGGAGGAAACACCATATATTTT. The rearrangement uses TRBV28 and TRBJ1-3; D not certain. Trimming removed 2 bases from V and 4 bases from J, with 9 bases in between. Germline CDR1 MDHEN, CDR2 SYDVKM. CDR3 size: 14 residues.

The V call is TRBV12-3 or TRBV12-4, the J call TRBJ1-2, with a tentative D call TRBD1 (6 bases). The CDR3 runs 13 residues. Trimming left V 5 bases short and J 2 bases short, with 9 bases between. CDR3 sequence (DNA): TGTGCCAGCAGTAGGGACATGAACTATGGCTACACCTTC. Protein product: CASSRDMNYGYTF.

The chain has TRBV29-1 and TRBJ2-5; TRBD1 is a possible D gene (6 bases). This CDR3 contains 14 residues. Deletions cut 6 bases from V and 5 bases from J, with 19 bases between. Germline V CDR1 and CDR2: SQVTM, ANQGSEA. CDR3 in DNA: TGCAGCGTCGCACTGAACAGGGTAGGGGAGACCCAGTACTTC. It yields the protein CSVALNRVGETQYF.

The CDR3 here is CASSPGLAGSSYNEQFF. CDR3 bases: TGTGCCAGCAGCCCCGGACTAGCGGGAAGTTCCTACAATGAGCAGTTCTTC. V is TRBV11-3 and J is TRBJ2-1; TRBD2 aligns across 12 bases. V was clipped by 5 bases and J by 1 base; unmatched bases: 6. The CDR3 loop spans 17 amino acids. The germline CDR1 and CDR2 sequences are SGHNT and YENEEA.

The rearrangement joins TRBV18 to TRBJ2-2, with TRBD1 matching 8 bases. The junction had 2 bases not matched to a gene; V was cut back by 6 bases and J by 2 bases. CDR3 length: 14 residues. CDR1 and CDR2 from the germline V gene are KGHSH and LQKENI. CDR3 bases: TGTGCCAGCTCGGGACAGGAAAACACCGGGGAGCTGTTTTTT. It is translated as CASSGQENTGELFF.

CDR3 protein: CASSVSQGGNTIYF. The DNA for the CDR3 is TGTGCCAGCAGCGTATCACAGGGGGGAAACACCATATATTTT. The V call is TRBV9, the J call TRBJ1-3; TRBD1 matches 7 bases. Trimming at V came to 1 base and at J to 4 bases, leaving 2 bases not matched to a gene. The CDR3 is 14 residues long. CDR1 is SGDLS, CDR2 YYNGEE, per germline.

This chain uses TRBV7-2 with TRBJ2-7; D possibly corresponds to TRBD2 (5 bases). Per germline, CDR1 SGHTA and CDR2 FQGNSA. Trimming removed 5 bases from V and 4 bases from J, with 15 bases in between. The CDR3 length is 14 residues. CDR3 nucleotide sequence: TGTGCCAGCAGCGGGAGTGGGGTTTATTACGAGCAGTACTTC. Translation gives CASSGSGVYYEQYF.

This chain joins TRBV6-5 and TRBJ1-1; the D gene is possibly TRBD1 (6 bases). The CDR3 is 15 residues long. Germline V lookup: CDR1 MNHEY, CDR2 SVGAGI. The V end lost 8 bases, the J end lost 4 bases, and 20 bases lay between the germline ends. The CDR3 here is CASFPRTGFITEAFF. Written as DNA, the CDR3 is TGTGCCAGCTTTCCTAGAACAGGGTTTATCACTGAAGCTTTCTTT.

CDR3 bases: TGTGCCAGCAGCCCAAGTCCCAGGTGGGCCGAAAAACTGTTTTTT. It translates to CASSPSPRWAEKLFF. The genes are TRBV6-5 and TRBJ1-4, with D hard to call. Trimming removed 6 bases from V and 8 bases from J, with 19 bases in between. This CDR3 contains 15 residues. The V gene's germline CDR1 is MNHEY and CDR2 SVGAGI.

The chain has TRBV28 and TRBJ2-3; 11 nucleotides match TRBD2. After removal of 5 bases from V and 3 bases from J, the junction contained 7 bases not matched to a gene. The CDR3 contains 16 residues. Germline V gives CDR1 MDHEN, CDR2 SYDVKM. DNA of the CDR3: TGTGCCAGCAGTGCCACCCGACTAGCGGGGACAGATACGCAGTATTTT. It encodes CASSATRLAGTDTQYF.

This clone was counted between two and nine times. V gene TRBV29-1 combines with J gene TRBJ1-4; perhaps TRBD1 as D (5 bases). This CDR3 has 12 amino acids. V lost 5 bases to trimming and J lost 7 bases, with 11 bases between them. The germline gives CDR1 SQVTM, CDR2 ANQGSEA. CDR3 sequence: CSVRRGVEKLFF. The CDR3 DNA is TGCAGCGTTAGACGGGGGGTTGAAAAACTGTTTTTT.